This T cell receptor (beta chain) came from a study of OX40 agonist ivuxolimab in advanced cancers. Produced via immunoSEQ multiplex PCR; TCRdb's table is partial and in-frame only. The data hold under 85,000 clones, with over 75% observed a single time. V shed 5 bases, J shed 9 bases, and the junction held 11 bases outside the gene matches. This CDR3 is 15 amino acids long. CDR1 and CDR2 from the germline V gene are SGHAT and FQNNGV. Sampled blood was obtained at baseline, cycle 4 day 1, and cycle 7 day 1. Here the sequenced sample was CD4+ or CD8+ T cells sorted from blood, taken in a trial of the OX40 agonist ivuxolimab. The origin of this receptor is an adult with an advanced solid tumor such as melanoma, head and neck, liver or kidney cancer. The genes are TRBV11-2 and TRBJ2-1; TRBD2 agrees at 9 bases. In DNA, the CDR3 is TGTGCCAGCAGCACCCAGGGGGGTAGCGGGGGTGAGCAGTTCTTC. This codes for CASSTQGGSGGEQFF.